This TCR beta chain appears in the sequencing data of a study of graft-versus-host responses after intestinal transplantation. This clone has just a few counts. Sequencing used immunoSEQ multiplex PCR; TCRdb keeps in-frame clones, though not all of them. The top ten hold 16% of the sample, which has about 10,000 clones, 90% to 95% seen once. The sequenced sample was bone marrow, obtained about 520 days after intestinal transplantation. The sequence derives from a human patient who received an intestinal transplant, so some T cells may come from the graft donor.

The CDR3 nucleotides are TGCGCCAGCAGCTCCTGGCCGGGGGGGAGCCACGAGCAGTACTTC. This gives the protein CASSSWPGGSHEQYF. The rearrangement joins TRBV5-1 to TRBJ2-7, with TRBD2 identical over 8 bases. Germline V gene sequence: CDR1 SGHRS, CDR2 YFSETQ. The CDR3 runs to 15 residues. V shed 3 bases, J shed 5 bases, and the junction held 10 bases outside the gene matches.